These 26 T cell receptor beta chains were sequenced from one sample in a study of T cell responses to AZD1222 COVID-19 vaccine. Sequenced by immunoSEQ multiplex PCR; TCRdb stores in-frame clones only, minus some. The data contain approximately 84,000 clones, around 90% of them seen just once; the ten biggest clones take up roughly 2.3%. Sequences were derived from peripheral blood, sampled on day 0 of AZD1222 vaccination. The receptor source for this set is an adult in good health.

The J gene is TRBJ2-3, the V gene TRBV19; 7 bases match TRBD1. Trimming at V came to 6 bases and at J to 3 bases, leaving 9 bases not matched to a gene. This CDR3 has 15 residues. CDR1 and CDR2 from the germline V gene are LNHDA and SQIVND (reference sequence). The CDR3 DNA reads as TGTGCCAGTAGGGCGACCAAGGGGGCAACAGATACGCAGTATTTT. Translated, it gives CASRATKGATDTQYF.

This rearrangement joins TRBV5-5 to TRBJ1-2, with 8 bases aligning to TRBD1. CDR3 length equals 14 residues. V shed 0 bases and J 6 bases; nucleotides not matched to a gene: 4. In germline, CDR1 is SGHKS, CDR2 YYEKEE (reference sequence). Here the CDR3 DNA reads TGTGCCAGCAGCTTGGTTCCAGGGGGCGATGGCTACACCTTC. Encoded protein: CASSLVPGGDGYTF.

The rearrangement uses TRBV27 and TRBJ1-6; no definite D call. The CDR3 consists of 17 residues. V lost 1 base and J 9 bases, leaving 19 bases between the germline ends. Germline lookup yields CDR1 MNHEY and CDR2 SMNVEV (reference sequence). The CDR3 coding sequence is TGTGCCAGCAGTTTATTCCGCCCGACACTTATACCTTCACCCCTCCACTTT. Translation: CASSLFRPTLIPSPLHF.

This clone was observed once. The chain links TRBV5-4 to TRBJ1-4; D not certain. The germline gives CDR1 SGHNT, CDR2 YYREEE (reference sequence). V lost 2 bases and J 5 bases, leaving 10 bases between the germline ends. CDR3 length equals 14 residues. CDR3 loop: CASSFGRGNEKLFF. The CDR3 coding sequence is TGTGCCAGCAGCTTCGGACGCGGAAATGAAAAACTGTTTTTT.

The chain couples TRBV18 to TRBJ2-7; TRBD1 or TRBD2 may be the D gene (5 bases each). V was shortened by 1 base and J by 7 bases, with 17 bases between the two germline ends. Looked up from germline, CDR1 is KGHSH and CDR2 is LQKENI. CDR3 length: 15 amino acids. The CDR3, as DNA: TGTGCCAGCTCACCACGAGTCCAGGGTGAGGGGGAGCAGTACTTC. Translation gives CASSPRVQGEGEQYF.

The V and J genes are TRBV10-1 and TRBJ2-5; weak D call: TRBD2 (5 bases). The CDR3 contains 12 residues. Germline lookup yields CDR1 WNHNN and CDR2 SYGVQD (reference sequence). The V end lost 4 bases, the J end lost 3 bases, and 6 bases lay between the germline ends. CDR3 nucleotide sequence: TGCGCCAGCAGTGTGCGGGAAGAGACCCAGTACTTC. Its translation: CASSVREETQYF.

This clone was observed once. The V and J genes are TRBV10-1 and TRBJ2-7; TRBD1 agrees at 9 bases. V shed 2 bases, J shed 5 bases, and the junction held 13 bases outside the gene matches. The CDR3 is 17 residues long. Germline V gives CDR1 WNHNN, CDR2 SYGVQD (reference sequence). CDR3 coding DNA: TGCGCCAGCAGTGAGCACGGGACAGGGTCCTTTCCGGACGAGCAGTACTTC. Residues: CASSEHGTGSFPDEQYF.

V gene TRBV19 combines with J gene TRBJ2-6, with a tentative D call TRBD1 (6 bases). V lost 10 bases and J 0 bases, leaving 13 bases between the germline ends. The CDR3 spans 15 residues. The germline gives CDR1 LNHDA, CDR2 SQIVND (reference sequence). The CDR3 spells CANQDSPSGANVLTF. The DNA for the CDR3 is TGTGCCAACCAGGACAGTCCCTCTGGGGCCAACGTCCTGACTTTC.

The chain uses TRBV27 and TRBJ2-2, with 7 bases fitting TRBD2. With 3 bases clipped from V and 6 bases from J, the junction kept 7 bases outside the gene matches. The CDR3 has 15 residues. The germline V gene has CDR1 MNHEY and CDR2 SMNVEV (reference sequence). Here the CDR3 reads CASSFVSGTPGELFF. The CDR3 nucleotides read TGTGCCAGCAGTTTCGTGAGCGGGACTCCCGGGGAGCTGTTTTTT.

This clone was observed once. CDR3 amino acids: CSARYENEQFF. The CDR3 bases are TGCAGTGCTAGGTATGAAAATGAGCAGTTCTTC. The chain links TRBV20-1 to TRBJ2-1; D is undetermined. The CDR3 spans 11 residues. V was pared by 3 bases and J by 7 bases, with 7 bases between. Per the germline V gene, CDR1 is DFQATT and CDR2 is SNEGSKA (reference sequence).

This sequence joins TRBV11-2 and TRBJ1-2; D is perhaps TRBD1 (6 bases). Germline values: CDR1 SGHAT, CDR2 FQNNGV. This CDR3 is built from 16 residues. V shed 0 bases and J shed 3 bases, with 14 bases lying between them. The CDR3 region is CASSLDRGPGDYGYTF. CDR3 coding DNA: TGTGCCAGCAGCTTAGATCGGGGCCCAGGGGACTATGGCTACACCTTC.

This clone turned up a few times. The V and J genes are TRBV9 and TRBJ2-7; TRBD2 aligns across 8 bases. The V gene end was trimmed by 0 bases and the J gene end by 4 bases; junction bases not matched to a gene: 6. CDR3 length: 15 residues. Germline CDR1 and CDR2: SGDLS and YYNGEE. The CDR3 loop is CASSVGLSGDYEQYF. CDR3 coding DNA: TGTGCCAGCAGCGTAGGGCTTAGCGGGGATTACGAGCAGTACTTC.

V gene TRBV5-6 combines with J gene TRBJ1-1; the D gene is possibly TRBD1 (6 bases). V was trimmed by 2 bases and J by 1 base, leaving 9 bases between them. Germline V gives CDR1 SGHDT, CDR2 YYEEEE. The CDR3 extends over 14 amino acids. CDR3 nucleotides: TGTGCCAGCAGCTTTGGGGGCCAGAACACTGAAGCTTTCTTT. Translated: CASSFGGQNTEAFF.

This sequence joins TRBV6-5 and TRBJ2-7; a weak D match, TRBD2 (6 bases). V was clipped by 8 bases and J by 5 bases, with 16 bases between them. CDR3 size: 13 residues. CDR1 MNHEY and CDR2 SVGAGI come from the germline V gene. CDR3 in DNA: TGTGCCAGCCGGGACTCCAAAAGCAACGAGCAGTACTTC. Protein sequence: CASRDSKSNEQYF.

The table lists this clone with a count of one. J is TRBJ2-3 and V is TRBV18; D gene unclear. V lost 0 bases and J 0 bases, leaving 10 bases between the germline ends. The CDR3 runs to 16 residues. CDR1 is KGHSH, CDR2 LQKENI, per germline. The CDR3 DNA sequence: TGTGCCAGCTCACCACCGGTCCGTTTTAGCACAGATACGCAGTATTTT. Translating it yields CASSPPVRFSTDTQYF.

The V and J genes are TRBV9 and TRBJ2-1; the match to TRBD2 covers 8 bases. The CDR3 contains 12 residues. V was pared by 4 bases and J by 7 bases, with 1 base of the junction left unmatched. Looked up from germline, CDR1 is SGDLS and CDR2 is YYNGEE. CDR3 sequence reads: CASSTSGNEQFF. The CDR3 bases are TGTGCCAGCAGCACTAGCGGTAATGAGCAGTTCTTC. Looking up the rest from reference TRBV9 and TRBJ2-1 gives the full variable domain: DSGVTQTPKHLITATGQRVTLRCSPRSGDLSVYWYQQSLDQGLQFLIQYYNGEERAKGNILERFSAQQFPDLHSELNLSSLELGDSALYFCASSTSGNEQFFGPGTRLTVL.

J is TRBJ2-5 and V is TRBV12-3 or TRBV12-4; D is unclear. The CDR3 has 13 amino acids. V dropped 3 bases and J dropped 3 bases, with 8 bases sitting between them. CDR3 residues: CASSFNSEETQYF. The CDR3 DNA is TGTGCCAGCAGTTTTAACAGCGAAGAGACCCAGTACTTC.

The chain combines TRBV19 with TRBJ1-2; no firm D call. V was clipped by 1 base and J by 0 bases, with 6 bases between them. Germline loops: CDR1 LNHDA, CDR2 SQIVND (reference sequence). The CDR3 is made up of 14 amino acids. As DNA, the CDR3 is TGTGCCAGTAGTATAGGCATCACTAACTATGGCTACACCTTC. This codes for CASSIGITNYGYTF.

This CDR3 reads CASSPGQGGTEAFF. As DNA, the CDR3 is TGTGCCAGCAGCCCCGGACAGGGAGGCACTGAAGCTTTCTTT. The chain is built from TRBV7-3 and TRBJ1-1, with 8 bases lining up with TRBD1. Per the germline V gene, CDR1 is SGHTA and CDR2 is FQGTGA. This CDR3 contains 14 residues. The V and J ends lost 5 bases and 4 bases, in that order; junction bases with no gene match: 6.

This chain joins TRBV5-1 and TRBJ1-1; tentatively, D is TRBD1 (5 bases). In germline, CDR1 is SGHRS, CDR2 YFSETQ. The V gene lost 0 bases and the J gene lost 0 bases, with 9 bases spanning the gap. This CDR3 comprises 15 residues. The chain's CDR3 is CASSLVPGLNTEAFF. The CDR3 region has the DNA TGCGCCAGCAGCTTGGTTCCAGGGCTGAACACTGAAGCTTTCTTT. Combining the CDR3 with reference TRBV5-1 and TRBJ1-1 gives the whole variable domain KAGVTQTPRYLIKTRGQQVTLSCSPISGHRSVSWYQQTPGQGLQFLFEYFSETQRNKGNFPGRFSGRQFSNSRSEMNVSTLELGDSALYLCASSLVPGLNTEAFFGQGTRLTVV.

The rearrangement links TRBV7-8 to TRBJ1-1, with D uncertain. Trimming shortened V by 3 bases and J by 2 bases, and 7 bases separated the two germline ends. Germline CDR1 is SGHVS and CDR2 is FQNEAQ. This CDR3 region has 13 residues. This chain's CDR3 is CASSLIQNTEAFF. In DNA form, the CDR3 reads TGTGCCAGCAGCTTGATACAAAACACTGAAGCTTTCTTT.

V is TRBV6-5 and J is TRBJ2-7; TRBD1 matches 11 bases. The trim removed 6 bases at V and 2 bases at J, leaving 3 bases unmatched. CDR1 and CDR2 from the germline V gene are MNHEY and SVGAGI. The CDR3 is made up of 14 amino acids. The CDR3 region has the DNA TGTGCCAGCAGCCCGGGACAGGGGGCCTACGAGCAGTACTTC. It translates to CASSPGQGAYEQYF.

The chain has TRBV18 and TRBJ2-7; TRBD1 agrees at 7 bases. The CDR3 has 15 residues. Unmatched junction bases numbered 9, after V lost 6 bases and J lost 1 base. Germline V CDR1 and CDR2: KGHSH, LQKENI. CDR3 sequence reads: CASSRPLTGSYEQYF. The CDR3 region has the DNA TGTGCCAGCTCTCGACCGCTGACAGGGTCCTACGAGCAGTACTTC.

CDR3 nucleotides: TGTGCCAGTAGTAGTTCAGGGAGGGCACGGATAGACAATCAGCCCCAGCATTTT. Its protein product is CASSSSGRARIDNQPQHF. The V and J genes are TRBV19 and TRBJ1-5, with a possible D match to TRBD1 (5 bases). The CDR3 covers 18 residues. Trimming left V 4 bases short and J 3 bases short, with 22 bases between. Germline CDR1 and CDR2: LNHDA and SQIVND (reference sequence).

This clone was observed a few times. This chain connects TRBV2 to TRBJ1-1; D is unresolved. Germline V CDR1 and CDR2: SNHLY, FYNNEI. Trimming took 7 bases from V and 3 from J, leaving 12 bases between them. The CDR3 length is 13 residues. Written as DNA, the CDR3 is TGTGCCAGCAATCTTGATGGGGACACTGAAGCTTTCTTT. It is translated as CASNLDGDTEAFF.

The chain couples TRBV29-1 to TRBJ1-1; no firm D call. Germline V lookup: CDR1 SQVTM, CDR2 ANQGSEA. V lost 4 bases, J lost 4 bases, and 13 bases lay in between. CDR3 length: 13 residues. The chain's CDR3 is CSVGRSWGTEAFF. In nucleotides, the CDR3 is TGCAGCGTTGGACGGTCGTGGGGCACTGAAGCTTTCTTT. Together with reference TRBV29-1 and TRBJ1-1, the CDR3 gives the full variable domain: SAVISQKPSRDICQRGTSLTIQCQVDSQVTMMFWYRQQPGQSLTLIATANQGSEATYESGFVIDKFPISRPNLTFSTLTVSNMSPEDSSIYLCSVGRSWGTEAFFGQGTRLTVV.